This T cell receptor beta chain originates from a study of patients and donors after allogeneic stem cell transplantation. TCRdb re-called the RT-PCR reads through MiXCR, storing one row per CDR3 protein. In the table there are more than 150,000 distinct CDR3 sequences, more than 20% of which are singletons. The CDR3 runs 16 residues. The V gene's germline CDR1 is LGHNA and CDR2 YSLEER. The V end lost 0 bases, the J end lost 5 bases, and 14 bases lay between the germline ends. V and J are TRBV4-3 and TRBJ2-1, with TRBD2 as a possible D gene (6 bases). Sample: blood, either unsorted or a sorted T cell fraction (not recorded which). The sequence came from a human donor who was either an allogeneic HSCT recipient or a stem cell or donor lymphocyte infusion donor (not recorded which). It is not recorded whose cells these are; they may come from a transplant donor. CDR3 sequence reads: CASSQEETSGNNEQFF. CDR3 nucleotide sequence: TGCGCCAGCAGCCAAGAAGAGACTAGTGGTAACAATGAGCAGTTCTTC.